One and the same sample provided the 24 T cell receptor beta chains below, sequenced in a study of T cells in Graves' hyperthyroidism and ophthalmopathy. Amplification yielded TCR beta CDR3 regions, with RNA transcripts as the source. TCR CDR3 underwent first-round RT-PCR with the HTBI primer set. TCRdb re-derived calls from the multiplex PCR reads in MiXCR, one entry per CDR3 protein. The sample carries 540,000 or so distinct CDR3 sequences, more than 15% recorded once. Sequenced sample: blood. The receptors shown here come from a woman aged 30 to 39 with Graves' hyperthyroidism.

This chain uses TRBV5-5 with TRBJ2-7; either TRBD1 or TRBD2 may fit D (5 bases each). The CDR3 is 14 amino acids. V was clipped by 0 bases and J by 7 bases, with 14 bases between them. Germline loops: CDR1 SGHKS, CDR2 YYEKEE (reference sequence). The CDR3 loop reads CASSLDPGPLEQYF. The CDR3 DNA is TGTGCCAGCAGCTTGGACCCGGGACCCCTGGAGCAGTACTTC.

Ten or more counts support this clonotype. The chain recombines TRBV28 with TRBJ2-1, with 12 bases matching TRBD2. V was clipped by 6 bases and J by 6 bases; unmatched bases: 3. Per the germline V gene, CDR1 is MDHEN and CDR2 is SYDVKM. The CDR3 runs 14 residues. DNA of the CDR3: TGTGCCAGCAGCGGACTAGCGGGATTCAATGAGCAGTTCTTC. It specifies CASSGLAGFNEQFF. Filled out from reference TRBV28 and TRBJ2-1, the complete variable domain reads DVKVTQSSRYLVKRTGEKVFLECVQDMDHENMFWYRQDPGLGLRLIYFSYDVKMKEKGDIPEGYSVSREKKERFSLILESASTNQTSMYLCASSGLAGFNEQFFGPGTRLTVL.

This clonotype was seen a few times. The chain carries TRBV10-1 and TRBJ2-3; D might be TRBD1 (6 bases). Per the germline V gene, CDR1 is WNHNN and CDR2 is SYGVQD (reference sequence). The V end was cut by 4 bases, the J end by 0 bases, with 14 bases between. CDR3 length equals 16 residues. The CDR3 sequence: CASSGSTGTSTDTQYF. The CDR3 DNA reads as TGCGCCAGCAGTGGGTCGACAGGAACTAGCACAGATACGCAGTATTTT.

This CDR3 reads CASSPKPGTAGGPEKLFF. The CDR3 DNA is TGTGCCAGCAGCCCCAAACCCGGGACGGCGGGCGGTCCTGAAAAACTGTTTTTT. The V call is TRBV7-9, the J call TRBJ1-4; a possible D gene is TRBD1 (5 bases). Germline V gene lookup returns CDR1 SEHNR and CDR2 FQNEAQ (reference sequence). The CDR3 totals 18 residues. V gave up 5 bases and J gave up 7 bases, with 26 bases separating them.

V gene TRBV12-3 or TRBV12-4 combines with J gene TRBJ2-5; D unclear. CDR3 length: 12 amino acids. The V end was cut by 6 bases, the J end by 4 bases, with 9 bases between. CDR3 in amino acids: CASSYGPETQYF. In nucleotides, the CDR3 is TGTGCCAGCAGCTATGGGCCAGAGACCCAGTACTTC.

This clonotype was counted many times. This chain connects TRBV11-2 to TRBJ2-2; D unresolved. The CDR3 is 14 residues long. V lost 2 bases, J lost 9 bases, and 13 bases lay in between. Germline CDR1 reads SGHAT; CDR2 reads FQNNGV. The CDR3, as DNA: TGTGCCAGCAGCTTACAGGCGAACACTCGGGAGCTGTTTTTT. Protein sequence: CASSLQANTRELFF.

This clonotype has ten or more counts. The chain has TRBV12-3 or TRBV12-4 and TRBJ2-7, with D perhaps TRBD1 or TRBD2 (5 bases each). The length of the CDR3 is 12 residues. V lost 2 bases to trimming and J lost 5 bases, with 7 bases between them. Here the CDR3 reads CASSLRGNEQYF. CDR3 in DNA: TGTGCCAGCAGTTTACGGGGCAACGAGCAGTACTTC.

This clonotype was detected ten times or more. This rearrangement joins TRBV7-2 to TRBJ2-1; TRBD1 aligns across 8 bases. CDR3 length equals 16 residues. CDR1 and CDR2 from the germline V gene are SGHTA and FQGNSA. The V and J ends lost 5 bases and 5 bases, in that order; junction bases with no gene match: 11. The CDR3 bases are TGTGCCAGCAGCCAAGTTCAGGGGGCGAGGAACAATGAGCAGTTCTTC. It is translated as CASSQVQGARNNEQFF.

This clonotype came up many times. The CDR3 DNA sequence: TGTGCCAGCAGTTTTGGCGAGCACACTGAAGCTTTCTTT. Amino acids: CASSFGEHTEAFF. The V and J genes are TRBV12-3 or TRBV12-4 and TRBJ1-1, with D unclear. The CDR3 totals 13 residues. V was trimmed by 3 bases and J by 3 bases, leaving 8 bases between them.

This clonotype was found many times. The chain recombines TRBV19 with TRBJ1-1; D call uncertain. The germline V and J ends were trimmed by 1 base and 0 bases, with 3 bases remaining between them. The germline CDR1 and CDR2 sequences are LNHDA and SQIVND (reference sequence). The CDR3 is 13 amino acids. The CDR3 bases are TGTGCCAGTAGTATAGGGGTGAACACTGAAGCTTTCTTT. Translating it yields CASSIGVNTEAFF.

This clonotype has just a few counts. The V and J genes are TRBV4-2 and TRBJ2-1, with 7 bases matching TRBD2. Germline V gives CDR1 LGHNA, CDR2 YNFKEQ. V shed 0 bases and J 0 bases; nucleotides not matched to a gene: 8. The CDR3 has 18 amino acids. The CDR3 loop reads CASSQDWGGVSSYNEQFF. In DNA form, the CDR3 reads TGTGCCAGCAGCCAAGATTGGGGGGGGGTTAGCTCCTACAATGAGCAGTTCTTC.

The CDR3 DNA follows: TGTGCCAGCAGCGTAGCGCAGGGTTCTCTCTACGAGCAGTACTTC. This encodes CASSVAQGSLYEQYF. The chain employs TRBV9 and TRBJ2-7; perhaps TRBD1 as D (5 bases). Germline CDR1 and CDR2: SGDLS and YYNGEE. This CDR3 is 15 amino acids long. Trimming took 0 bases from V and 3 from J, leaving 13 bases between them.

This clonotype has at least ten counts. The junction and the germline gene differ at one end; a read error may be behind it. The chain links TRBV27 to TRBJ2-7, with TRBD1 matching 8 bases. Germline CDR1 reads MNHEY; CDR2 reads SMNVEV (reference sequence). This CDR3 contains 16 residues. The CDR3 sequence is CASSISPAGGPYEQYF. The CDR3 bases are TGTGCCAGCAGTATATCCCCGGCAGGGGGCCCCTACGAGCAGTACTTC.

The chain uses TRBV6-1 and TRBJ2-7; D possibly matches TRBD1 or TRBD2 (5 bases each). V lost 6 bases and J 1 base, leaving 22 bases between the germline ends. The germline V gene encodes CDR1 MNHNS and CDR2 SASEGT. The CDR3 runs to 17 residues. CDR3 in DNA: TGTGCCAGCAGCCAAAAGGGAGTGGGACCGGAATCCTACGAGCAGTACTTC. This encodes CASSQKGVGPESYEQYF.

The V call is TRBV7-9, the J call TRBJ1-5, with a weak D call TRBD1 (6 bases). V was pared by 8 bases and J by 1 base, with 15 bases between. Germline loops: CDR1 SEHNR, CDR2 FQNEAQ (reference sequence). This CDR3 comprises 15 residues. CDR3 nucleotide sequence: TGTGCCAGCTCCTCAGGGGAAACGAGCAATCAGCCCCAGCATTTT. Its protein product is CASSSGETSNQPQHF.

This clonotype turned up a few times. The chain is built from TRBV12-5 and TRBJ2-2, with a tentative D call TRBD2 (7 bases). Germline CDR1 LGHNT, CDR2 FRNRAP. The CDR3 is 15 residues long. V dropped 8 bases and J dropped 3 bases, with 16 bases sitting between them. CDR3 residues: CASRDGGLYTGELFF. CDR3 DNA: TGTGCTAGTCGGGACGGGGGGCTGTACACCGGGGAGCTGTTTTTT.

This clonotype was observed at least ten times. This sequence joins TRBV2 and TRBJ1-1; D is unclear. This CDR3 contains 13 residues. Trimming cost V 5 bases and J 1 base, with 8 bases left between them. Germline V gene data show CDR1 as SNHLY and CDR2 as FYNNEI. The CDR3 sequence is CASSTDTNTEAFF. CDR3 coding DNA: TGTGCCAGCAGTACCGATACGAACACTGAAGCTTTCTTT. The variable domain in full, with the rest retrieved from reference TRBV2 and TRBJ1-1, is EPEVTQTPSHQVTQMGQEVILRCVPISNHLYFYWYRQILGQKVEFLVSFYNNEISEKSEIFDDQFSVERPDGSNFTLKIRSTKLEDSAMYFCASSTDTNTEAFFGQGTRLTVV.

This clonotype was seen only a few times. The rearrangement joins TRBV3-2 to TRBJ2-7; no check of the table's D call, TRBD2, against the DNA was made. TRBV3-2 is a known pseudogene. The CDR3 loop spans 17 amino acids. The DNA for the CDR3 is TGTGCCAGCAGCCATTGGACTAGCGGGGGGGCCTCCTACGAGCAGTACTTC. The encoded protein is CASSHWTSGGASYEQYF.

This clonotype was counted many times. The chain couples TRBV7-2 to TRBJ2-7; D is possibly TRBD1 (6 bases). The germline gives CDR1 SGHTA, CDR2 FQGNSA. The CDR3 loop spans 15 amino acids. V shed 3 bases and J shed 2 bases, with 14 bases lying between them. The CDR3: CASSFNRQVAYEQYF. The CDR3 nucleotides read TGTGCCAGCAGCTTTAACCGACAGGTGGCCTACGAGCAGTACTTC.

This clonotype was observed many times. This chain links TRBV28 with TRBJ2-4, with 9 positions matching TRBD1. Trimming at V came to 6 bases and at J to 3 bases, leaving 9 bases not matched to a gene. The CDR3 sequence is 16 residues long. CDR1 MDHEN and CDR2 SYDVKM come from the germline V gene. CDR3 coding DNA: TGTGCCAGCAGGGCACAGGGGGCCGGTGGCAAAAACATTCAGTACTTC. It codes for CASRAQGAGGKNIQYF.

This chain uses TRBV16 with TRBJ2-7; no clear D gene. V was cut by 1 base and J by 1 base, with 11 bases left in between. CDR1 and CDR2 (germline): KGHSY, FQNENV. This CDR3 is built from 15 residues. The CDR3 loop is CASSQWGDGSYEQYF. The DNA of the CDR3 is TGTGCCAGCAGCCAATGGGGTGATGGGTCCTACGAGCAGTACTTC.

This clonotype has a handful of counts. The chain uses TRBV28 and TRBJ1-5; 9 bases fit TRBD1. V lost 6 bases to trimming and J lost 14 bases; unmatched junction nucleotides: 14. The CDR3 totals 14 residues. Germline V gives CDR1 MDHEN, CDR2 SYDVKM. The CDR3 DNA sequence: TGTGCCAGCAGCCTGGACAGGGGTAGGTTTCAGGAGCATTTT. It is translated as CASSLDRGRFQEHF.

The V call is TRBV28, the J call TRBJ2-2, with D unresolved. Trimming stripped 7 bases from V and 6 bases from J, with 15 bases between. Germline V lookup: CDR1 MDHEN, CDR2 SYDVKM. The CDR3 sequence is 14 residues long. The CDR3 region is CASTWQAGPGELFF. The CDR3 nucleotides read TGTGCCAGCACCTGGCAGGCCGGTCCCGGGGAGCTGTTTTTT.

A note on this clonotype: A much more abundant neighbour one base away suggests this may be a read error. The rearrangement links TRBV19 to TRBJ1-1; 9 bases match TRBD1. The V and J ends lost 9 bases and 4 bases, in that order; junction bases with no gene match: 3. There are 12 residues in the CDR3. Germline assignment: CDR1 LNHDA and CDR2 SQIVND (reference sequence). The CDR3 region is CASRTGATEAFF. CDR3 DNA: TGTGCCAGCAGGACAGGGGCCACTGAAGCTTTCTTT. Combining the CDR3 with reference TRBV19 and TRBJ1-1 gives the whole variable domain DGGITQSPKYLFRKEGQNVTLSCEQNLNHDAMYWYRQDPGQGLRLIYYSQIVNDFQKGDIAEGYSVSREKKESFPLTVTSAQKNPTAFYLCASRTGATEAFFGQGTRLTVV.